The rows below give T cell receptor beta chains drawn from one sample of a study of monozygotic twins with inflammatory bowel disease. From its re-call of the 5' RACE reads, TCRdb lists each CDR3 protein once, without DNA. In total, the table holds about 350,000 distinct CDR3 sequences. The specimen sequenced was blood. The receptors derive from a human donor with ulcerative colitis or Crohn's disease, or a healthy co-twin of an affected twin (not recorded which). Both conserved end residues are part of each CDR3. The order of the fields is J gene, V gene, CDR3 protein.

TRBJ2-7 | TRBV5-1 | CASSLERAATGQYF
TRBJ2-7 | TRBV7-2 | CASSLGGSRIVKEF
TRBJ2-2 | TRBV5-1 | CASSLSPTGTPNTGELFF
TRBJ2-1 | TRBV12-3/TRBV12-4 | CASSPKGGSSYNEQFF
TRBJ2-3 | TRBV28 | CASSRDPTDTQYF
TRBJ2-1 | TRBV20-1 | CSARGHSGQQFF
TRBJ2-4 | TRBV4-1 | CASSQDPVAKNIQYF
TRBJ2-1 | TRBV27 | CASRDTLRDEQFF
TRBJ2-7 | TRBV20-1 | CSGNLGQGYEQYF
TRBJ2-1 | TRBV12-3/TRBV12-4 | CASSFSAGVSYNEQFF
TRBJ1-3 | TRBV6-1 | CASSIEPGHGSGNTIYF
TRBJ1-5 | TRBV15 | CATSSKQGFNQPQHF
TRBJ2-1 | TRBV6-2/TRBV6-3 | CASSSPKGEQFF
TRBJ2-1 | TRBV9 | CASSVDPSTVNEQFF
TRBJ1-1 | TRBV3-1 | CASSQDRSGAFF
TRBJ2-7 | TRBV12-3/TRBV12-4 | CASSFRAGSYEQYF
TRBJ2-3 | TRBV5-1 | CASSLSSGSTDTQYF
TRBJ2-1 | TRBV5-5 | CASSPGGGLWNEQFF
TRBJ2-2 | TRBV25-1 | CASSEGSNGELFF
TRBJ2-7 | TRBV11-2 | CASSSNMGSLPNFYEQYF
TRBJ2-1 | TRBV20-1 | CSAEQGSLSYNEQFF
TRBJ2-1 | TRBV28 | CASRNGQGRHNEQFF
TRBJ2-1 | TRBV14 | CASSQGGSGIPLNEQFF
TRBJ2-7 | TRBV20-1 | CSARDLTQDQAEQYF
TRBJ1-5 | TRBV19 | CASSIERGGGQPQHF
TRBJ1-5 | TRBV19 | CASSMGNQPQHF
TRBJ2-3 | TRBV20-1 | CSASPRDRYTNTQYF
TRBJ2-5 | TRBV10-3 | CASAGREETQYF
TRBJ2-7 | TRBV4-3 | CASSQEVRNSYEQYF
TRBJ2-7 | TRBV12-3/TRBV12-4 | CASRSDLTYEQYF
TRBJ2-1 | TRBV5-1 | CASSYPLAGGPFSSYNEQFF
TRBJ1-6 | TRBV7-9 | CASSSDNSPLHF
TRBJ2-1 | TRBV5-1 | CASSYTGSPYNEQFF
TRBJ2-3 | TRBV20-1 | CSARTELDTQYF
TRBJ1-2 | TRBV3-1 | CASSLRTRNYGYTF
TRBJ2-3 | TRBV28 | CASSWSRGVVDTQYF
TRBJ2-2 | TRBV10-3 | CAILVMEQNTGELFF
TRBJ2-1 | TRBV5-1 | CASSLEPGGGNEQFF
TRBJ2-5 | TRBV7-2 | CASSFPLGTLETQYF
TRBJ2-2 | TRBV7-9 | CASSGTGANTGELFF
TRBJ2-1 | TRBV5-1 | CASSRDTYPGNEQFF
TRBJ2-7 | TRBV20-1 | CSATRDGFSYEQYF
TRBJ1-1 | TRBV5-1 | CASILATEAFF